This is a list of T cell receptor beta chains from one sample in a study of blood T cell repertoires in COVID-19. Data came from immunoSEQ multiplex PCR; TCRdb stores just in-frame clones and leaves some out. The data contain around 63,000 clones, roughly 90% of them seen just once; the ten biggest clones take up roughly 1.2%. The specimen sequenced was peripheral blood. All receptors derive from a woman in her fifties or sixties with acute or convalescent COVID-19. The conserved cysteine and the conserved F or W are not part of the CDR3 here. D genes are given only for firm matches. Rows give clone size only sometimes, using once, few, many, or a class for an expanded clone.

v_call	d_call	j_call	clone_size	cdr3_aa
TRBV7-3	NA	TRBJ2-1	NA	ASTPRPSSYNEQF
TRBV18	TRBD1	TRBJ2-1	NA	ASSLWTGGSYNEQF
TRBV7-2	NA	TRBJ2-3	NA	ASSLLGAGSTDTQY
TRBV19	NA	TRBJ2-3	NA	ASTGTKNPDTQY
TRBV19	NA	TRBJ1-4	NA	ASSTLRLGEKLF
TRBV5-6	TRBD1	TRBJ1-2	once	ASSLGDSFYGYT
TRBV6-6	NA	TRBJ1-6	NA	ASSYGQGFGSPLH
TRBV24-1	TRBD1	TRBJ2-3	NA	ATRGQGTDTQY
TRBV4-3	NA	TRBJ2-1	NA	ASSQDRAGYNEQF
TRBV11-2	TRBD2	TRBJ2-1	NA	ASSLEGGRNGEQF
TRBV7-2	TRBD1	TRBJ2-2	NA	ASSRDSANTGELF